This TCR beta chain came from a study of cytomegalovirus exposure and HLA in healthy donors. Study as a whole: The study's early data release held roughly 90 million unique TCRs from HLA-typed donors.

Study results and caveats: A link between a missense DCLRE1C variant and TCR beta V- and J-gene trimming emerged from a later analysis.

This clone was detected once. Its antigen is still unknown. Germline assignment: CDR1 WSHSY and CDR2 SAAADI. V was pared by 6 bases and J by 5 bases, with 9 bases of the junction left unmatched. The CDR3 is made up of 14 amino acids. The donors were healthy bone marrow donors. The PCR made use of 60 Vbeta and 13 Jbeta primers. The assay was immunoSEQ multiplex PCR, and TCRdb's table has in-frame clones only and misses some. The sample holds around 150,000 clones; 75% to 85% are singletons and the top ten take around 0.97%. The TCR sequence derives from a girl between 2 and 10 years old in good health and CMV-seropositive. The V gene is TRBV10-2, the J gene TRBJ1-2, with 7 bases lining up with TRBD1. The source material was PBMCs. The CDR3 DNA sequence: TGCGCCAGCAGGGATGGACAGGTCCTTTATGGCTACACCTTC. This gives the protein CASRDGQVLYGYTF.